Below are 5 T cell receptor beta chains sequenced from a single sample in a study of blood T cell repertoires in COVID-19. Libraries were prepared by immunoSEQ multiplex PCR; TCRdb keeps only in-frame clonotypes and omits some of them. The table has 200,000 to 250,000 clones, under 90% seen once. Material for sequencing was peripheral blood. Every receptor here comes from a woman aged 80 or older with active or convalescent COVID-19.

V is TRBV4-3 and J is TRBJ2-7; 9 bases match TRBD2. The germline CDR1 and CDR2 sequences are LGHNA and YSLEER. The CDR3 extends over 17 amino acids. The V segment lost 0 bases and the J segment 1 base; nucleotides outside the gene matches: 7. The CDR3 coding sequence is TGCGCCAGCAGCCAAGATTTGGCGGGAGGGAGTTCCTACGAGCAGTACTTC. It codes for CASSQDLAGGSSYEQYF.

The gene calls are TRBV28 and TRBJ2-7; 11 positions match TRBD1. There are 15 residues in the CDR3. The ends lost 6 bases at V and 6 bases at J; junction bases unmatched: 10. Germline CDR1 and CDR2: MDHEN and SYDVKM. The CDR3 DNA follows: TGTGCCAGCAGCATCGTACGGACAGGGGGCAGCGAGCAGTACTTC. It codes for CASSIVRTGGSEQYF.

The gene calls are TRBV12-5 and TRBJ2-1, with TRBD2 identical over 9 bases. The CDR3 is 13 residues long. Germline V CDR1 and CDR2: LGHNT, FRNRAP. V lost 8 bases and J lost 15; bases outside the gene matches: 14. The CDR3 bases are TGTGCTAGTAGTAATAGCGGGAGCCACGGACGGTTCTTC. This sequence encodes CASSNSGSHGRFF.

This rearrangement joins TRBV7-9 to TRBJ1-5; tentatively, D is TRBD1 (6 bases). CDR3 length: 16 amino acids. Trimming pared 6 bases from V and 1 base from J, leaving 16 bases between. Germline lookup yields CDR1 SEHNR and CDR2 FQNEAQ (reference sequence). In DNA form, the CDR3 reads TGTGCCAGCAGTTTGGGGCAGGGGACGAGCAATCAGCCCCAGCATTTT. As protein: CASSLGQGTSNQPQHF.

The chain recombines TRBV18 with TRBJ2-2; D ambiguous. The CDR3 covers 15 residues. The germline V gene encodes CDR1 KGHSH and CDR2 LQKENI. Trimming removed 0 bases from V and 1 base from J, with 6 bases in between. The CDR3 loop is CASSPPSLNTGELFF. CDR3 sequence (DNA): TGTGCCAGCTCACCACCATCATTGAACACCGGGGAGCTGTTTTTT. The full variable domain, with the rest looked up from reference TRBV18 and TRBJ2-2, is NAGVMQNPRHLVRRRGQEARLRCSPMKGHSHVYWYRQLPEEGLKFMVYLQKENIIDESGMPKERFSAEFPKEGPSILRIQQVVRGDSAAYFCASSPPSLNTGELFFGEGSRLTVL.